This T cell receptor beta chain was found in a study of shared clonotypes between healthy human individuals. V lost 5 bases, J lost 5 bases, and 18 bases lay in between. CDR1 is LNHNV, CDR2 YYDKDF, per germline (reference sequence). This CDR3 region has 15 residues. Data came from immunoSEQ multiplex PCR; TCRdb stores just in-frame clones and leaves some out. The sample has about 470,000 clones; roughly 77% are singletons. This TCR was recovered from a middle-aged woman in good health. Some clones in this sample may be carry-over from other donors' samples. Sequencing was performed on PBMCs. V usage is TRBV15 and J usage is TRBJ1-1, with D hard to call. Here the CDR3 DNA reads TGTGCCACCAGCCGGCCAAGAGGGCTTAGGACTGAAGCTTTCTTT. Translated, it gives CATSRPRGLRTEAFF.